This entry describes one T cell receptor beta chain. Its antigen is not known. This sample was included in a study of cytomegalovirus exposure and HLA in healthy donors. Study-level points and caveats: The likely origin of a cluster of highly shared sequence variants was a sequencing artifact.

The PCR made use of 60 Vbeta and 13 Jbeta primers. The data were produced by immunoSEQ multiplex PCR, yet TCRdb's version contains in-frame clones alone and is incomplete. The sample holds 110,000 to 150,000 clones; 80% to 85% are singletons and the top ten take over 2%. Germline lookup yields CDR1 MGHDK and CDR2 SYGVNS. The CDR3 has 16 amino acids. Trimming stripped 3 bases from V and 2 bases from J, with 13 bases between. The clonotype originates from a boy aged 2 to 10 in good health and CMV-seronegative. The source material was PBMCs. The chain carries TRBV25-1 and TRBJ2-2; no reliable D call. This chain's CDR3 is CASSDVQVLNTGELFF. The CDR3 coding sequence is TGTGCCAGCAGTGATGTCCAGGTCCTAAACACCGGGGAGCTGTTTTTT.